These T cell receptor beta chains were read from a single sample in a study of blood T cell repertoires in COVID-19. The method was immunoSEQ multiplex PCR; TCRdb's version includes in-frame clones alone and lacks a portion of them. The sample holds some 260,000 clones, roughly 83% seen once. Material: peripheral blood. These receptors were collected from a man older than 75 with acute or convalescent COVID-19. CDR3s include the opening cysteine and the closing phenylalanine or tryptophan. A D gene is named only where the DNA matches it firmly. Rows give clone size only sometimes, using once, few, many, or a class for an expanded clone.

>NA|TRBV2|TRBJ2-7|TRBD2
CASGGRATYEQYF
TGTGCCAGCGGCGGGAGGGCCACCTACGAGCAGTACTTC
>NA|TRBV11-3|TRBJ2-5|TRBD2
CASSSRLAGSQETQYF
TGTGCCAGCAGCTCCCGACTAGCGGGGTCCCAAGAGACCCAGTACTTC
>few|TRBV13|TRBJ1-6|TRBD1
CASNFGTGGSRRRNSPLHF
TGTGCCAGCAACTTTGGGACAGGGGGCTCCCGTCGGCGAAATTCACCCCTCCACTTT
>NA|TRBV23-1|TRBJ2-7|TRBD1
CASSRDRGYEQYF
TGCGCCAGCAGCCGGGACAGGGGCTACGAGCAGTACTTC
>NA|TRBV10-3|TRBJ2-1|TRBD1
CAISESGTGGNEQFF
TGTGCCATCAGTGAGTCCGGGACAGGGGGCAATGAGCAGTTCTTC
>NA|TRBV11-2|TRBJ2-5|NA
CASSSAGGYRETQYF
TGTGCCAGCAGCTCCGCTGGGGGGTACCGGGAGACCCAGTACTTC
>NA|TRBV9|TRBJ1-6|TRBD1
CASSLGQGNSPLHF
TGTGCCAGCAGCCTCGGACAGGGGAATTCACCCCTCCACTTT
>NA|TRBV20-1|TRBJ1-1|NA
CSARPTGMAFF
TGCAGTGCTAGACCCACAGGGATGGCTTTCTTT
>NA|TRBV18|TRBJ1-1|NA
CASSPLDRTRWAFF
TGTGCCAGCTCACCCCTAGACAGGACCAGGTGGGCTTTCTTT
>NA|TRBV27|TRBJ1-1|NA
CASSKNRDTVNTEAFF
TGTGCCAGCAGTAAAAACCGGGACACCGTTAACACTGAAGCTTTCTTT
>NA|TRBV27|TRBJ2-1|NA
CASSTGLTYNEQFF
TGTGCCAGCAGCACGGGACTTACCTACAATGAGCAGTTCTTC
>NA|TRBV6-5|TRBJ2-1|NA
CASRKESVNEQFF
TGTGCCAGCAGAAAAGAATCGGTCAATGAGCAGTTCTTC
>NA|TRBV5-1|TRBJ2-7|NA
CASSFPGSYEQYF
TGCGCCAGCAGCTTTCCGGGCTCCTACGAGCAGTACTTC
>NA|TRBV27|TRBJ2-7|TRBD1
CASSLPGQGREQYF
TGTGCCAGCAGTTTACCAGGACAGGGGCGGGAGCAGTACTTC
>NA|TRBV23-1|TRBJ1-6|NA
CASSQGRDGNSPLHF
TGCGCCAGCAGTCAGGGCAGGGATGGGAATTCACCCCTCCACTTT
>NA|TRBV7-9|TRBJ2-1|NA
CASSPSYNEQFF
TGTGCCAGCAGCCCATCCTACAATGAGCAGTTCTTC
>NA|TRBV19|TRBJ2-7|NA
CASSTRGSLRPYEQYF
TGTGCCAGTAGTACCCGCGGCAGTTTGAGGCCCTACGAGCAGTACTTC
>NA|TRBV19|TRBJ2-3|NA
CASSIGGGDTQYF
TGTGCCAGTAGTATCGGAGGAGGTGATACGCAGTATTTT
>NA|TRBV2|TRBJ1-3|NA
CASSSGGGYSGNTIYF
TGTGCCAGCAGTTCCGGGGGGGGCTACTCTGGAAACACCATATATTTT
>NA|TRBV6-5|TRBJ1-1|TRBD1
CASSFSRTGQTEAFF
TGTGCCAGCAGCTTCTCGAGGACAGGTCAAACTGAAGCTTTCTTT
>NA|TRBV18|TRBJ2-7|TRBD2
CASSPRGVAGLYEQYF
TGTGCCAGCTCACCCCGAGGGGTAGCGGGACTCTACGAGCAGTACTTC
>NA|TRBV4-2|TRBJ2-2|TRBD2
CASSQMGLENTGELFF
TGTGCCAGCAGCCAAATGGGACTAGAGAACACCGGGGAGCTGTTTTTT
>NA|TRBV27|TRBJ2-1|NA
CASSFNNEQFF
TGTGCCAGCAGTTTTAACAATGAGCAGTTCTTC
>NA|TRBV18|TRBJ2-7|TRBD1
CASSPPGTGVYEQYF
TGTGCCAGCTCACCACCGGGGACAGGGGTCTACGAGCAGTACTTC
>NA|TRBV5-1|TRBJ1-6|NA
CASSLDPRDSPLHF
TGCGCCAGCAGCTTGGACCCGAGGGATTCACCCCTCCACTTT
>few|TRBV5-5|TRBJ2-7|NA
CASSLSPGQIISHEQYF
TGTGCCAGCAGCTTGTCGCCTGGACAGATAATTTCGCACGAGCAGTACTTC
>NA|TRBV18|TRBJ1-1|NA
CASSLGPGKEAFF
TGTGCCAGCTCACTAGGCCCCGGGAAGGAAGCTTTCTTT
>NA|TRBV20-1|TRBJ2-7|TRBD1
CSASPLQGAPYEQYF
TGCAGTGCTAGTCCCCTCCAGGGGGCACCCTACGAGCAGTACTTC